One sample yielded the 32 T cell receptor beta chains listed below, sequenced in a study of T cells after yellow fever vaccination. TCRdb re-derived calls from the 5' RACE reads in MiXCR, one entry per CDR3 protein. Counted here are approximately 300,000 distinct CDR3 sequences, about 10% occurring once; the ten biggest clones make up less than 3.5%. This specimen consisted of CD4+ T cells sorted from PBMCs, obtained 45 days after the yellow fever booster vaccination. The receptors derive from a man aged 18 to 30 who received the YFV17D yellow fever vaccine.

This clonotype was picked up many times. This chain joins TRBV6-2 or TRBV6-3 and TRBJ1-1; D may be TRBD1 (5 bases). V was pared by 6 bases and J by 3 bases, with 14 bases between. This CDR3 comprises 14 residues. The germline V gene has CDR1 MNHEY and CDR2 SVGEGT. CDR3 sequence reads: CASRMYPQDTEAFF. The CDR3 DNA reads TGTGCCAGCAGAATGTACCCACAGGACACTGAAGCTTTCTTT.

The chain is built from TRBV12-3 or TRBV12-4 and TRBJ2-2; 8 bases match TRBD1. V lost 8 bases to trimming and J lost 4 bases; unmatched junction nucleotides: 9. The CDR3 has 15 residues. The DNA of the CDR3 is TGTGCCAGCGTCACAGGGGGGACTTTCACCGGGGAGCTGTTTTTT. Translation gives CASVTGGTFTGELFF.

This clonotype was picked up many times. The chain couples TRBV12-3 or TRBV12-4 to TRBJ2-1; D might be TRBD1 (6 bases). V gave up 6 bases and J gave up 4 bases, with 16 bases separating them. CDR3 length: 15 residues. CDR3 loop: CASRVGTSTYNEQFF. CDR3 DNA sequence: TGTGCCAGCAGGGTAGGGACATCCACTTACAATGAGCAGTTCTTC.

There are a few counts of this clonotype. The chain employs TRBV2 and TRBJ2-5; D might be TRBD1 (6 bases). Trimming stripped 3 bases from V and 10 bases from J, with 15 bases between. The CDR3 has 13 residues. The germline V gene has CDR1 SNHLY and CDR2 FYNNEI. CDR3 bases: TGTGCCAGCAGTGACGACAGGAAAGGGAACCAGTACTTC. It specifies CASSDDRKGNQYF. The whole variable domain, remainder taken from reference TRBV2 and TRBJ2-5, is EPEVTQTPSHQVTQMGQEVILRCVPISNHLYFYWYRQILGQKVEFLVSFYNNEISEKSEIFDDQFSVERPDGSNFTLKIRSTKLEDSAMYFCASSDDRKGNQYFGPGTRLLVL.

The chain combines TRBV20-1 with TRBJ1-1, with a tentative D call TRBD1 (6 bases). Germline V lookup: CDR1 DFQATT, CDR2 SNEGSKA (reference sequence). Trimming pared 1 base from V and 5 bases from J, leaving 14 bases between. The CDR3 sequence is 14 residues long. In DNA, the CDR3 is TGCAGTGCTAGAGGTATTCAGGGGAGGACTGAAGCTTTCTTT. Translating gives CSARGIQGRTEAFF.

The chain uses TRBV2 and TRBJ1-3; TRBD1 is a possible D gene (5 bases). This CDR3 is 15 amino acids long. Germline V gives CDR1 SNHLY, CDR2 FYNNEI. The V and J ends lost 6 bases and 0 bases respectively, with 12 bases between them. The CDR3 DNA sequence: TGTGCCAGCAGCCGTCAGGGTCCCTCTGGAAACACCATATATTTT. It specifies CASSRQGPSGNTIYF. Filled out from reference TRBV2 and TRBJ1-3, the complete variable domain reads EPEVTQTPSHQVTQMGQEVILRCVPISNHLYFYWYRQILGQKVEFLVSFYNNEISEKSEIFDDQFSVERPDGSNFTLKIRSTKLEDSAMYFCASSRQGPSGNTIYFGEGSWLTVV.

The chain employs TRBV18 and TRBJ1-2, with 8 bases lining up with TRBD1. The CDR3 runs 14 residues. Per the germline V gene, CDR1 is KGHSH and CDR2 is LQKENI. V shed 3 bases, J shed 8 bases, and the junction held 8 bases outside the gene matches. CDR3 DNA: TGTGCCAGCTCACCCTCAACAGGGGGTAACGGCTACACCTTC. Protein product: CASSPSTGGNGYTF.

This chain links TRBV5-1 with TRBJ2-7, with TRBD1 matching 7 bases. The V segment lost 4 bases and the J segment 5 bases; nucleotides outside the gene matches: 9. CDR1 SGHRS and CDR2 YFSETQ come from the germline V gene. This CDR3 contains 14 residues. The CDR3 nucleotides are TGCGCCAGCAGCCCTGGGACAGAGGGCAACGAGCAGTACTTC. This codes for CASSPGTEGNEQYF.

The sample holds a few counts of this clonotype. V is TRBV28 and J is TRBJ1-5; D ambiguous. CDR1 is MDHEN and CDR2 is SYDVKM in the germline V gene. Trimming pared 1 base from V and 5 bases from J, leaving 12 bases between. There are 15 residues in the CDR3. CDR3 region: CASSLLKGPHQPQHF. Here the CDR3 DNA reads TGTGCCAGCAGTTTATTAAAAGGGCCGCATCAGCCCCAGCATTTT.

The V gene is TRBV5-1, the J gene TRBJ1-4; D remains ambiguous. The CDR3 has 14 residues. V lost 7 bases and J 4 bases, leaving 14 bases between the germline ends. CDR1 and CDR2 from the germline V gene are SGHRS and YFSETQ. In nucleotides, the CDR3 is TGCGCCAGCGGAGCGCACGGTGATAATGAAAAACTGTTTTTT. Translating gives CASGAHGDNEKLFF.

This clonotype was observed a few times. This rearrangement joins TRBV6-1 to TRBJ2-7; TRBD2 might be the D (5 bases). Deletions cut 8 bases from V and 1 base from J, with 12 bases between. Germline assignment: CDR1 MNHNS and CDR2 SASEGT. The CDR3 is made up of 13 amino acids. In DNA, the CDR3 is TGTGCCAGCCGGGGTAAGGGTTCCTACGAGCAGTACGTC. This sequence encodes CASRGKGSYEQYV.

This clonotype was observed a handful of times. V usage is TRBV7-2 and J usage is TRBJ2-3; 10 nucleotides align to TRBD2. The V segment lost 3 bases and the J segment 5 bases; nucleotides outside the gene matches: 5. The germline V gene has CDR1 SGHTA and CDR2 FQGNSA. CDR3 length equals 15 residues. The CDR3 DNA reads as TGTGCCAGCAGCTTGAGCGGGGGGGCCGGAGATACGCAGTATTTT. Protein sequence: CASSLSGGAGDTQYF.

The rearrangement uses TRBV20-1 and TRBJ2-3, with 8 bases fitting TRBD2. There are 14 residues in the CDR3. Germline V gene data show CDR1 as DFQATT and CDR2 as SNEGSKA (reference sequence). The junction had 6 bases not matched to a gene; V was cut back by 2 bases and J by 5 bases. CDR3 in DNA: TGCAGTGCTAGACCGGGACTAGTGTTAGATACGCAGTATTTT. Its protein product is CSARPGLVLDTQYF.

The table lists this clonotype with a few counts. The rearrangement uses TRBV20-1 and TRBJ1-1, with D uncertain. V shed 0 bases and J shed 1 base, with 9 bases lying between them. This CDR3 has 14 amino acids. Germline V CDR1 and CDR2: DFQATT, SNEGSKA (reference sequence). Here the CDR3 reads CSARDRRENTEAFF. The CDR3 nucleotides read TGCAGTGCTAGAGATCGGCGGGAGAACACTGAAGCTTTCTTT.

This clonotype appeared many times. The J gene is TRBJ2-2, the V gene TRBV27; possible D gene TRBD2, 6 bases. This CDR3 is 15 amino acids long. Germline loops: CDR1 MNHEY, CDR2 SMNVEV (reference sequence). Trimming shortened V by 5 bases and J by 0 bases, and 10 bases separated the two germline ends. This chain's CDR3 is CASSRLGSNTGELFF. The DNA for the CDR3 is TGTGCCAGCAGTCGACTAGGATCGAACACCGGGGAGCTGTTTTTT.

This clonotype appeared a few times. The V gene is TRBV4-2, the J gene TRBJ1-4; 9 nucleotides line up with TRBD1. Germline loops: CDR1 LGHNA, CDR2 YNFKEQ. There are 17 residues in the CDR3. J gave up 5 bases and V 4 bases, and 11 bases lay outside the gene matches. Here the CDR3 DNA reads TGTGCCAGCAGCCTCCCGGACAGGGGACGAGGGAATGAAAAACTGTTTTTT. As protein: CASSLPDRGRGNEKLFF.

This clonotype was counted ten times or more. J is TRBJ2-1 and V is TRBV7-2; D is perhaps TRBD2 (6 bases). From germline, CDR1 is SGHTA and CDR2 FQGNSA. V lost 4 bases, J lost 9 bases, and 16 bases lay in between. This CDR3 region has 14 residues. CDR3 sequence (DNA): TGTGCCAGCAGCTCCGGACTAATGACGGGTGAGCAGTTCTTC. It encodes CASSSGLMTGEQFF.

The V gene is TRBV7-2, the J gene TRBJ2-1; D uncertain. This CDR3 is 14 amino acids long. In germline, CDR1 is SGHTA, CDR2 FQGNSA. The germline V and J ends were trimmed by 2 bases and 10 bases, with 15 bases remaining between them. CDR3 protein: CASSLSPAKQEQFF. In nucleotides, the CDR3 is TGTGCCAGCAGCTTATCCCCAGCGAAGCAGGAGCAGTTCTTC.

The chain couples TRBV4-1 to TRBJ2-3; D may correspond to TRBD1 or TRBD2 (5 bases each). Trimming shortened V by 3 bases and J by 8 bases, and 15 bases separated the two germline ends. CDR1 and CDR2 (germline): MGHRA, YSYEKL. The CDR3 contains 14 residues. This CDR3 reads CASSQDGTALTQYF. CDR3 nucleotides: TGCGCCAGCAGCCAGGACGGGACCGCCCTTACGCAGTATTTT.

Only a few counts were recorded for this clonotype. J is TRBJ2-1 and V is TRBV5-1; D is ambiguous. V was trimmed by 8 bases and J by 0 bases, leaving 12 bases between them. CDR3 length: 14 amino acids. The germline CDR1 and CDR2 sequences are SGHRS and YFSETQ. CDR3 DNA: TGCGCCAGTCGCGAGTCCGGCTCCTACAATGAGCAGTTCTTC. Amino acids: CASRESGSYNEQFF. The full variable domain, completed using reference TRBV5-1 and TRBJ2-1, is KAGVTQTPRYLIKTRGQQVTLSCSPISGHRSVSWYQQTPGQGLQFLFEYFSETQRNKGNFPGRFSGRQFSNSRSEMNVSTLELGDSALYLCASRESGSYNEQFFGPGTRLTVL.

There are a few counts of this clonotype. The chain recombines TRBV7-2 with TRBJ1-2; perhaps TRBD1 as D (6 bases). Trimming stripped 2 bases from V and 2 bases from J, with 12 bases between. Germline-derived CDR1 and CDR2 are SGHTA and FQGNSA. This CDR3 has 15 residues. CDR3: CASSLSGGGNYGYTF. In DNA, the CDR3 is TGTGCCAGCAGCTTAAGTGGGGGCGGAAACTATGGCTACACCTTC.

This clonotype was detected a few times. Here the CDR3 DNA reads TGCGCCAGCAGTCCAAACTCGGGGGACTCTCAAGAGACCCAGTACTTC. It codes for CASSPNSGDSQETQYF. The chain carries TRBV5-1 and TRBJ2-5, with a weak D call TRBD2 (6 bases). The CDR3 runs to 16 residues. Germline V gene lookup returns CDR1 SGHRS and CDR2 YFSETQ. Trimming removed 5 bases from V and 2 bases from J, with 19 bases in between. Filled out from reference TRBV5-1 and TRBJ2-5, the complete variable domain reads KAGVTQTPRYLIKTRGQQVTLSCSPISGHRSVSWYQQTPGQGLQFLFEYFSETQRNKGNFPGRFSGRQFSNSRSEMNVSTLELGDSALYLCASSPNSGDSQETQYFGPGTRLLVL.

The chain has TRBV6-5 and TRBJ2-2; D remains ambiguous. Trimming took off 6 bases at V and 4 bases at J, with 15 bases between the two ends. This CDR3 spans 15 amino acids. Germline CDR1 and CDR2: MNHEY and SVGAGI. The CDR3 is CASSEKVVATGELFF. The CDR3 DNA is TGTGCCAGCAGCGAGAAAGTGGTAGCCACCGGGGAGCTGTTTTTT.

In this sample, this clonotype turned up many times. This chain links TRBV29-1 with TRBJ2-3; 7 nucleotides align to TRBD2. Germline V lookup: CDR1 SQVTM, CDR2 ANQGSEA. The CDR3 loop spans 16 amino acids. V was clipped by 0 bases and J by 3 bases; unmatched bases: 9. In nucleotides, the CDR3 is TGCAGCGTTGAAGATCGTGCGGGGGAGTTGACAGATACGCAGTATTTT. Residues: CSVEDRAGELTDTQYF.

V and J are TRBV10-3 and TRBJ2-7, with 10 bases lining up with TRBD2. J lost 3 bases, V lost 2 bases, and 10 bases had no gene match. Germline assignment: CDR1 ENHRY and CDR2 SYGVKD. This CDR3 region has 17 residues. This chain's CDR3 is CAISEPAGTSDIYEQYF. In DNA form, the CDR3 reads TGTGCCATCAGTGAGCCGGCGGGGACTAGCGACATCTACGAGCAGTACTTC.

The chain joins TRBV29-1 to TRBJ2-1; no clear D. Trimming pared 3 bases from V and 5 bases from J, leaving 14 bases between. CDR3 length: 14 residues. Germline loops: CDR1 SQVTM, CDR2 ANQGSEA. The CDR3 coding sequence is TGCAGCGTTGATGGTGGACGGTTAAACAATGAGCAGTTCTTC. Translation gives CSVDGGRLNNEQFF.

The table lists this clonotype with a few counts. The V gene is TRBV15, the J gene TRBJ2-2, with D possibly being TRBD2 (6 bases). Germline values: CDR1 LNHNV, CDR2 YYDKDF (reference sequence). V was pared by 0 bases and J by 4 bases, with 18 bases between. The CDR3 loop spans 18 amino acids. CDR3 in amino acids: CATSRDPPGSGATGELFF. The CDR3 DNA follows: TGTGCCACCAGCAGAGATCCACCGGGTAGCGGTGCCACCGGGGAGCTGTTTTTT.

The chain has TRBV12-3 or TRBV12-4 and TRBJ2-7, with 7 bases aligning to TRBD1. J was trimmed by 0 bases and V by 9 bases; bases with no gene match: 8. CDR3 length equals 14 residues. The CDR3 region has the DNA TGTGCCAGTAGGGGGCAGGGTCTCTCCTACGAGCAGTACTTC. It yields the protein CASRGQGLSYEQYF.

This clonotype was counted between two and nine times. This chain links TRBV11-2 with TRBJ2-2; TRBD2 matches at 8 bases. This CDR3 is built from 13 residues. Per the germline V gene, CDR1 is SGHAT and CDR2 is FQNNGV. V dropped 3 bases and J dropped 7; count of bases not matched to a gene: 1. The CDR3 nucleotides read TGTGCCAGCAGCTTGGGACTAGTCGGGGAGCTGTTTTTT. This gives the protein CASSLGLVGELFF.

A few counts support this clonotype. The genes are TRBV18 and TRBJ1-1; 7 bases agree with TRBD1. The V and J ends lost 3 bases and 4 bases, in that order; junction bases with no gene match: 5. Germline V gives CDR1 KGHSH, CDR2 LQKENI. The length of the CDR3 is 14 residues. In DNA, the CDR3 is TGTGCCAGCTCACCGCTGACAGGGACCACTGAAGCTTTCTTT. Translated: CASSPLTGTTEAFF.

Only a few counts were recorded for this clonotype. The J gene is TRBJ2-1, the V gene TRBV4-2; 13 bases line up with TRBD2. The CDR3 sequence is 15 residues long. V dropped 3 bases and J dropped 7; count of bases not matched to a gene: 3. CDR1 and CDR2 (germline): LGHNA, YNFKEQ. The CDR3 region is CASSHGLAGVNEQFF. The CDR3 DNA follows: TGTGCCAGCAGCCATGGACTAGCGGGGGTAAATGAGCAGTTCTTC.

The V and J genes are TRBV20-1 and TRBJ2-5; a weak D match, TRBD1 (5 bases). V dropped 5 bases and J dropped 5 bases, with 15 bases sitting between them. The CDR3 runs to 13 residues. The germline V gene encodes CDR1 DFQATT and CDR2 SNEGSKA (reference sequence). The CDR3 loop reads CSAHVRGSETQYF. CDR3 coding DNA: TGCAGTGCTCACGTTAGGGGTTCGGAGACCCAGTACTTC.